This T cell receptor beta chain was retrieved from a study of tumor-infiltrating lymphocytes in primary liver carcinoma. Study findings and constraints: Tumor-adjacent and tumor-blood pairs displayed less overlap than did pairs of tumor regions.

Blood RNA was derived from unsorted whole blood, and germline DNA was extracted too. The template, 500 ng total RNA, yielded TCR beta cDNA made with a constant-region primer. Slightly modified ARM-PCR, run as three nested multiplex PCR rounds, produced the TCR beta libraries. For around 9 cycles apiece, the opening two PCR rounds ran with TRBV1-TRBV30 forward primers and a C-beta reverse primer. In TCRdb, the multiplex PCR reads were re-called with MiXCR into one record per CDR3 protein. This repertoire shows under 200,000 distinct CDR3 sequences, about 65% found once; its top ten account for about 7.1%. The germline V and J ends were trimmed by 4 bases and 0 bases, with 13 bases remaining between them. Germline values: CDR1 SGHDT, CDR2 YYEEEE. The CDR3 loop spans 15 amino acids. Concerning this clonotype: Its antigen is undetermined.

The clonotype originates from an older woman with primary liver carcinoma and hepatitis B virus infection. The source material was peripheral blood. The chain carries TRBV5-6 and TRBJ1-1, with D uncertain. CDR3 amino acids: CASSTAWNMNTEAFF. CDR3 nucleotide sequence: TGTGCCAGCAGCACCGCCTGGAATATGAACACTGAAGCTTTCTTT.